Listed below are T cell receptor beta chains from one sample, sequenced in a study of blood T cell repertoires in COVID-19. Clones were sequenced by immunoSEQ multiplex PCR, and TCRdb holds only the in-frame ones, with some missing. The table lists 95,000 to 120,000 clones, approximately 84% of them singletons. The sequencing sample was made of peripheral blood. The receptors shown here come from a man aged 45 to 65 with acute or convalescent COVID-19. The CDR3 runs from the conserved cysteine through the conserved F or W. D genes are given only for firm matches. Not every row has a clone size; where given, it reads once, few, many or a size class.

>TRBV10-3|.|TRBJ1-4|TRBD1
CATGQGDEKLFF
TGTGCCACCGGACAGGGGGATGAAAAACTGTTTTTT
>TRBV12-3/TRBV12-4|.|TRBJ1-2|.
CASTVIWTEGYTF
TGTGCCAGCACCGTGATCTGGACAGAGGGCTACACCTTC
>TRBV19|.|TRBJ1-2|TRBD1
CASSTGGANYGYTF
TGTGCCAGTAGCACAGGGGGCGCTAACTATGGCTACACCTTC
>TRBV5-8|.|TRBJ1-2|.
CASSLSTPNYGYTF
TGTGCCAGCAGCTTGTCTACCCCTAACTATGGCTACACCTTC
>TRBV6-2/TRBV6-3|.|TRBJ1-1|TRBD1
CASSYSGTGEAFF
TGTGCCAGCAGTTACTCCGGGACAGGGGAAGCTTTCTTT
>TRBV27|few|TRBJ1-2|.
CASSLGGLNQNYGYTF
TGTGCCAGCAGTTTAGGGGGCTTGAATCAGAACTATGGCTACACCTTC
>TRBV3-1/TRBV3-2|few|TRBJ1-1|.
CASSQKGVGTEAFF
TGTGCCAGCAGCCAGAAGGGGGTGGGCACTGAAGCTTTCTTT
>TRBV4-2|.|TRBJ1-1|.
CASSQDRARVETEAFF
TGTGCCAGCAGCCAAGATAGGGCCAGGGTGGAAACTGAAGCTTTCTTT
>TRBV27|.|TRBJ1-6|TRBD1
CASSINRGRDNSPLHF
TGTGCCAGCAGTATCAACAGGGGGCGGGATAATTCACCCCTCCACTTT
>TRBV5-5|few|TRBJ2-7|.
CASSFRFYEQYF
TGTGCCAGCAGCTTTCGTTTCTACGAGCAGTACTTC
>TRBV28|once|TRBJ2-7|.
CASGPEGGAYEQYF
TGTGCCAGCGGCCCCGAGGGGGGGGCCTACGAGCAGTACTTC
>TRBV5-1|.|TRBJ1-1|TRBD1
CASSSGQGKVTEAFF
TGCGCCAGCAGCTCCGGACAGGGGAAAGTAACTGAAGCTTTCTTT
>TRBV5-1|few|TRBJ1-1|.
CASSLGDSPNKAFF
TGCGCCAGCAGCTTAGGGGACTCCCCGAATAAAGCTTTCTTT
>TRBV5-4|once|TRBJ1-2|TRBD1
CASSLGQGGGYTF
TGTGCCAGCAGCCTGGGACAGGGGGGAGGCTACACCTTC
>TRBV30|.|TRBJ1-2|.
CAWSPGVGYTF
TGTGCCTGGAGTCCAGGGGTCGGCTACACCTTC
>TRBV2|.|TRBJ2-3|.
CASTSLRTSTDTQYF
TGTGCCAGCACCTCCCTACGGACTAGCACAGATACGCAGTATTTT
>TRBV12-3/TRBV12-4|.|TRBJ1-1|TRBD1
CASSASAGGAFF
TGTGCCAGCAGTGCATCAGCAGGGGGAGCTTTCTTT
>TRBV29-1|.|TRBJ2-3|.
CSGWTGTDTQYF
TGCAGCGGGTGGACAGGCACAGATACGCAGTATTTT
>TRBV12-5|.|TRBJ2-3|.
CASGLQGSRTDTQYF
TGTGCTAGTGGCCTACAGGGTAGTCGCACAGATACGCAGTATTTT
>TRBV2|.|TRBJ1-5|.
CASRATVYSNQPQHF
TGTGCCAGCAGAGCGACAGTCTATAGCAATCAGCCCCAGCATTTT
>TRBV6-5|.|TRBJ2-3|.
CASSYSGREDTQYF
TGTGCCAGCAGTTACTCGGGCAGGGAAGATACGCAGTATTTT
>TRBV9|.|TRBJ2-3|TRBD2
CASSVGLAGLTDTQYF
TGTGCCAGCAGCGTCGGACTAGCGGGGCTAACAGATACGCAGTATTTT
>TRBV6-5|.|TRBJ1-1|.
CASSRGPGKAFF
TGTGCCAGCAGCCGAGGACCGGGAAAAGCTTTCTTT
>TRBV6-6|.|TRBJ1-5|TRBD1
CASSPVDRGRNQPQHF
TGTGCCAGCAGCCCCGTTGACAGGGGACGCAATCAGCCCCAGCATTTT
>TRBV28|.|TRBJ1-2|.
CASSLPDRVYGYTF
TGTGCCAGCAGTTTGCCGGACAGAGTTTATGGCTACACCTTC
>TRBV11-2|.|TRBJ2-3|TRBD1
CASSSPALGQGNTDTQYF
TGTGCCAGCAGCTCCCCGGCATTGGGACAGGGTAACACAGATACGCAGTATTTT